The sequence of this TCR beta chain was determined in a study of human versus mouse CDR3 diversity and MHC coevolution. For the study at large: Reported immunoSEQ sensitivity was one in 200,000 T cells, with reduced amplification bias.

Worth noting for this clone: Its antigen remains unidentified.

Libraries were prepared by immunoSEQ multiplex PCR; TCRdb keeps only in-frame clonotypes and omits some of them. This sample has about 60,000 clones; 94% occur once, and the top ten carry 15% to 20%. CDR1 and CDR2 (germline): SGHTA, FQGTGA. V was pared by 4 bases and J by 2 bases, with 9 bases of the junction left unmatched. This CDR3 comprises 17 residues. Study findings and constraints: Compared with mice, human CDR3s carried more deletions and insertions on average.

Sequenced: naive CD4+ T cells from blood. Noted subset: CD45RO-negative CD62L-positive naive CD4 T cells. This chain uses TRBV7-3 with TRBJ2-3; the match to TRBD2 covers 10 bases. This sequence originates from a person between 55 and 70 years old in good health. DNA for the CDR3: TGTGCCAGCAGCTCCTCTTTAGCGGGAGGCTCCACAGATACGCAGTATTTT. Translation gives CASSSSLAGGSTDTQYF.